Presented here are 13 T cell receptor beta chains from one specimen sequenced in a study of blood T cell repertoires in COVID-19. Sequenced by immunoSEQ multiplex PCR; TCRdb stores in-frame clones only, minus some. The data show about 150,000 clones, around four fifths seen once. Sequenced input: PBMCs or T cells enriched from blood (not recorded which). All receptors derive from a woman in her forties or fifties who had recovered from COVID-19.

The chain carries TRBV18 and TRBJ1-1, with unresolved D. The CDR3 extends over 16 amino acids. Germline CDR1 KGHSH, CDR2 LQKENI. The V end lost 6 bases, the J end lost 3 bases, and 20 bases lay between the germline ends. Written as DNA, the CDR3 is TGTGCCAGCTCCCCAAGTCTGGTTCGGGAGCACACTGAAGCTTTCTTT. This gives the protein CASSPSLVREHTEAFF. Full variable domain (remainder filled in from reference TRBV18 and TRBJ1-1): NAGVMQNPRHLVRRRGQEARLRCSPMKGHSHVYWYRQLPEEGLKFMVYLQKENIIDESGMPKERFSAEFPKEGPSILRIQQVVRGDSAAYFCASSPSLVREHTEAFFGQGTRLTVV.

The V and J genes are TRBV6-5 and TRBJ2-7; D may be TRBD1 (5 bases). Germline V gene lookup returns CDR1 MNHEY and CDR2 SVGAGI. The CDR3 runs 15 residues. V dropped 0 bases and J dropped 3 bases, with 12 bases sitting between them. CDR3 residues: CASSYSRQGIYEQYF. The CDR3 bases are TGTGCCAGCAGTTACTCGAGGCAGGGAATCTACGAGCAGTACTTC.

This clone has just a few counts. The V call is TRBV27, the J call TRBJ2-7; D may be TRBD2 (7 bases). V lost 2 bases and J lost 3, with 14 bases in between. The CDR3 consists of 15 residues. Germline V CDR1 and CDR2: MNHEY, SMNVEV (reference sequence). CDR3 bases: TGTGCCAGCAGTTTACTCGCGGGGGCGATCTACGAGCAGTACTTC. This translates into CASSLLAGAIYEQYF.

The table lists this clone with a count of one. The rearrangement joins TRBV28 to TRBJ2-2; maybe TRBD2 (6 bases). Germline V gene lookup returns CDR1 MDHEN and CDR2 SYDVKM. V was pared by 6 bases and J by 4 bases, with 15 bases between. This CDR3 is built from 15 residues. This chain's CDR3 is CASSSLGGGTGELFF. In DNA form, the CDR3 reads TGTGCCAGCAGCTCGCTGGGGGGTGGCACCGGGGAGCTGTTTTTT. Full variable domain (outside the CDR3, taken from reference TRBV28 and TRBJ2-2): DVKVTQSSRYLVKRTGEKVFLECVQDMDHENMFWYRQDPGLGLRLIYFSYDVKMKEKGDIPEGYSVSREKKERFSLILESASTNQTSMYLCASSSLGGGTGELFFGEGSRLTVL.

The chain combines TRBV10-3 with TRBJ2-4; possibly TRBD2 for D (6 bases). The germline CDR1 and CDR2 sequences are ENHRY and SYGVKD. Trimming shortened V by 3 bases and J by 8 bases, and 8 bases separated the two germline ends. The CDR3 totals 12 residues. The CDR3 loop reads CAISDREDIQYF. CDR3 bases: TGTGCCATCAGTGATAGGGAGGACATTCAGTACTTC.

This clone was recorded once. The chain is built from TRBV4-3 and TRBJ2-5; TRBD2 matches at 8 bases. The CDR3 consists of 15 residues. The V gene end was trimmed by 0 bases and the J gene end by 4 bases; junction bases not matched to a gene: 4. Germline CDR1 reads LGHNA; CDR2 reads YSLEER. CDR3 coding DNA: TGCGCCAGCAGCCAAGATCCGGGAGGGGGAGAGACCCAGTACTTC. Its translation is CASSQDPGGGETQYF.

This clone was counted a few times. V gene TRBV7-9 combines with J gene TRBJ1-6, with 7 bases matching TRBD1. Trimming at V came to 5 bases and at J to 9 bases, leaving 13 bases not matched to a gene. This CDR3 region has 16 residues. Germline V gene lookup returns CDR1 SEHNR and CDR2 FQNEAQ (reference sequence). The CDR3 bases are TGTGCCAGCAGCCGGGCGACAGGGCGGGGTTCTTCACCCCTCCACTTT. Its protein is CASSRATGRGSSPLHF.

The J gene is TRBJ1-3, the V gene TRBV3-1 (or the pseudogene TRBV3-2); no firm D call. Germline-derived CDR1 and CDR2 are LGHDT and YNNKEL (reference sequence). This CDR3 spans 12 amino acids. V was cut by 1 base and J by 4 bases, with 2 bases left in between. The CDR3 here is CASSQVGNTIYF. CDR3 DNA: TGTGCCAGCAGCCAAGTAGGAAACACCATATATTTT.

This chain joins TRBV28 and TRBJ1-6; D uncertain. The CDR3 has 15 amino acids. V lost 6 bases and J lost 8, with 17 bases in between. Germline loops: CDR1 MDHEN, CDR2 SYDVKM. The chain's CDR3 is CASSSETINHSPLHF. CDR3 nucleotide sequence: TGTGCCAGCAGCTCGGAGACCATAAACCATTCACCCCTCCACTTT.

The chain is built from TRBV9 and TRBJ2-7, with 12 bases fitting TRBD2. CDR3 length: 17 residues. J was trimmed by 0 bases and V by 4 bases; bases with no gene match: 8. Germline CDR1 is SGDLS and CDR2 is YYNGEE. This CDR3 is CASSPLAGGLSSYEQYF. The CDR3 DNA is TGTGCCAGCAGCCCACTAGCGGGAGGCCTTAGCTCCTACGAGCAGTACTTC.

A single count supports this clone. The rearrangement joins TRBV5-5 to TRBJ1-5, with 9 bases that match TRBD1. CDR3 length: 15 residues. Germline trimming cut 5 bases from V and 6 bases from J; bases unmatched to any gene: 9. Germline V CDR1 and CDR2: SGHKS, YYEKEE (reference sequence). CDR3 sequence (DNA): TGTGCCAGCAGGCCCACAGGGGGCGAGGGTCAGCCCCAGCATTTT. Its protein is CASRPTGGEGQPQHF.

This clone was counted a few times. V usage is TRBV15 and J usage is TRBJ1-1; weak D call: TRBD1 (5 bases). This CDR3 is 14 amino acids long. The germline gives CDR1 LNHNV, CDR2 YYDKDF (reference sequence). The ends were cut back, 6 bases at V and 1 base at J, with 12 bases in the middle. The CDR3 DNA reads TGTGCCACCAGTCCCGATAGGGGGAACACTGAAGCTTTCTTT. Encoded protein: CATSPDRGNTEAFF.

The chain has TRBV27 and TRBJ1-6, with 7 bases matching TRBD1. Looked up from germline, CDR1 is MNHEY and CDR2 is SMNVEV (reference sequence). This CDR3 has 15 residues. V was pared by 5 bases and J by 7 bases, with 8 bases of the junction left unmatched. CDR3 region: CASSPRTGMNSPLHF. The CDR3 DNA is TGTGCCAGCAGTCCACGGACAGGCATGAATTCACCCCTCCACTTT.